This T cell receptor beta chain came from a study of shared clonotypes between healthy human individuals. In the study overall: For every donor, three CD4 naive, three CD4 memory, two CD8 naive and one CD8 memory plates were used.

V lost 5 bases and J lost 3, with 16 bases in between. The germline CDR1 and CDR2 sequences are SGHTA and FQGNSA. The CDR3 consists of 15 residues. Overall study findings and caveats: Sequencing of the sorted subsets was shown by rarefaction to be incomplete despite large depth. Sharing of clonotypes among donors was expected to vary with sequencing depth.

Generated by immunoSEQ multiplex PCR, the TCRdb table keeps only in-frame clones and is missing some. This sample has roughly 700,000 clones; 90% occur once, and the top ten carry 34%. CCR7-negative CD45RA+ TemRA cells were pooled with CD45RO+ cells for CD8 memory. As for this clone: The antigen remains unidentified.

The chain recombines TRBV7-2 with TRBJ1-2, with D perhaps matching TRBD1 (5 bases). Sequencing was done on a sample of memory CD8+ T cells from PBMCs. Subset noted: CD45RO+ cells pooled with CCR7-negative TemRA cells. The TCR originated in a man aged 18 to 35 in good health. Some clones in this sample may be carry-over from other donors' samples. The CDR3 nucleotides read TGTGCCAGCAGCCCCCGGGGCTCCTCCTACTATGGCTACACCTTC. Amino acids: CASSPRGSSYYGYTF.